This passage covers 15 T cell receptor beta chains from one sample sequenced in a study of Graves' ophthalmopathy and Graves' hyperthyroidism. CDR3 regions of TCR beta were amplified from RNA transcripts. HTBI primers served in a first-round RT-PCR, which a second-round multiplex PCR followed. Each CDR3 protein is one row after TCRdb ran MiXCR on the multiplex PCR reads. The profile shows 350,000 to 450,000 distinct CDR3 sequences, 15% to 20% of them singletons. Sequenced material: peripheral blood. These receptors were taken from a woman aged 18-29 years with Graves' ophthalmopathy.

This clonotype appeared many times. The chain carries TRBV20-1 and TRBJ2-7; TRBD1 matches 9 bases. This CDR3 has 15 residues. Germline CDR1 is DFQATT and CDR2 is SNEGSKA (reference sequence). V shed 0 bases and J 1 base; nucleotides not matched to a gene: 4. The CDR3 region is CSARDQTGGSYEQYF. The CDR3 bases are TGCAGTGCTAGAGATCAGACAGGGGGTTCCTACGAGCAGTACTTC.

Ten or more counts support this clonotype. The chain is built from TRBV30 and TRBJ2-7; tentative D call: TRBD2 (5 bases). This CDR3 has 12 residues. The V end lost 4 bases, the J end lost 6 bases, and 13 bases lay between the germline ends. CDR1 is GTSNPN, CDR2 SVGIG, per germline (reference sequence). CDR3 DNA: TGTGCCTGGAACGCGGGTGGCAGCGAGCAGTACTTC. This codes for CAWNAGGSEQYF.

This clonotype was seen repeatedly, ten times or more. A much larger clonotype is one base distant, so this may be a read error. V and J are TRBV28 and TRBJ2-7; 8 bases are shared with TRBD1. Germline CDR1 MDHEN, CDR2 SYDVKM. This CDR3 has 13 residues. Germline trimming cut 4 bases from V and 6 bases from J; bases unmatched to any gene: 5. The CDR3 region has the DNA TGTGCCAGCAGTTCCGGACAGGGTCCCGAGCAGTACTTC. As protein: CASSSGQGPEQYF. The entire variable domain, with the rest obtained from reference TRBV28 and TRBJ2-7, is as follows: DVKVTQSSRYLVKRTGEKVFLECVQDMDHENMFWYRQDPGLGLRLIYFSYDVKMKEKGDIPEGYSVSREKKERFSLILESASTNQTSMYLCASSSGQGPEQYFGPGTRLTVT.

This clonotype was observed at least ten times. This chain links TRBV15 with TRBJ1-2; D perhaps matches TRBD1 (5 bases). The V end was cut by 0 bases, the J end by 3 bases, with 11 bases between. Germline values: CDR1 LNHNV, CDR2 YYDKDF (reference sequence). The CDR3 spans 15 residues. CDR3 DNA sequence: TGTGCCACCAGCAGAGAGGCAGGGTTCGACTATGGCTACACCTTC. This encodes CATSREAGFDYGYTF.

The J gene is TRBJ1-1, the V gene TRBV27, with D perhaps matching TRBD1 (6 bases). The CDR3 is 15 amino acids. The germline V and J ends were trimmed by 5 bases and 1 base, with 14 bases remaining between them. Germline V gene sequence: CDR1 MNHEY, CDR2 SMNVEV (reference sequence). CDR3 sequence: CASSIAGESNTEAFF. The CDR3 region has the DNA TGTGCCAGCAGTATAGCAGGGGAATCGAACACTGAAGCTTTCTTT.

The J gene is TRBJ1-3, the V gene TRBV5-1; D uncertain. CDR1 is SGHRS and CDR2 is YFSETQ in the germline V gene. The CDR3 sequence is 16 residues long. Trimming removed 0 bases from V and 0 bases from J, with 10 bases in between. CDR3 amino acids: CASSLDGVSSGNTIYF. CDR3 sequence (DNA): TGCGCCAGCAGCTTGGATGGGGTCAGCTCTGGAAACACCATATATTTT. The entire variable domain, with the rest obtained from reference TRBV5-1 and TRBJ1-3, is as follows: KAGVTQTPRYLIKTRGQQVTLSCSPISGHRSVSWYQQTPGQGLQFLFEYFSETQRNKGNFPGRFSGRQFSNSRSEMNVSTLELGDSALYLCASSLDGVSSGNTIYFGEGSWLTVV.

In its sample, this clonotype was seen many times. This chain uses TRBV28 with TRBJ2-7; TRBD2 matches 9 bases. V lost 0 bases and J lost 4; bases outside the gene matches: 7. The germline V gene encodes CDR1 MDHEN and CDR2 SYDVKM. The CDR3 sequence is 16 residues long. The CDR3 coding sequence is TGTGCCAGCAGTTTATGGTCGAGCAGCGGGGGGTACGAGCAGTACTTC. Translated, it gives CASSLWSSSGGYEQYF.

V usage is TRBV11-2 and J usage is TRBJ2-2; 8 bases agree with TRBD1. V gave up 8 bases and J gave up 4 bases; unmatched junction bases: 6. The CDR3 loop spans 14 amino acids. CDR1 is SGHAT and CDR2 is FQNNGV in the germline V gene. CDR3 residues: CASGTGFLTGELFF. In nucleotides, the CDR3 is TGTGCCAGCGGGACAGGTTTTCTCACCGGGGAGCTGTTTTTT.

At least ten counts were recorded for this clonotype. The chain is built from TRBV27 and TRBJ1-6; a possible D gene is TRBD1 (5 bases). Trimming removed 8 bases from V and 0 bases from J, with 26 bases in between. This CDR3 has 20 amino acids. Germline CDR1 reads MNHEY; CDR2 reads SMNVEV (reference sequence). The CDR3: CASSPRGNKLRSSYNSPLHF. CDR3 DNA: TGTGCCAGCTCCCCTCGGGGGAATAAACTCCGGAGCTCCTATAATTCACCCCTCCACTTT.

This clonotype was seen ten or more times. The chain combines TRBV27 with TRBJ2-6; 9 nucleotides align to TRBD1. Germline CDR1 and CDR2: MNHEY and SMNVEV (reference sequence). V lost 5 bases to trimming and J lost 3 bases; unmatched junction nucleotides: 14. There are 19 residues in the CDR3. The CDR3 loop is CASSPRQGQGLFGANVLTF. CDR3 in DNA: TGTGCCAGCAGTCCAAGGCAGGGACAGGGACTGTTTGGGGCCAACGTCCTGACTTTC.

This clonotype was picked up many times. The chain has TRBV19 and TRBJ2-2; D gene unclear. Germline V gene lookup returns CDR1 LNHDA and CDR2 SQIVND (reference sequence). Trimming removed 3 bases at V and 8 bases at J, with 7 bases between. This CDR3 comprises 12 residues. As DNA, the CDR3 is TGTGCCAGTAGTATTTGGTCGGGGGAGCTGTTTTTT. Its protein product is CASSIWSGELFF.

This clonotype was observed many times. V is TRBV12-5 and J is TRBJ1-1, with D hard to call. The CDR3 loop spans 14 amino acids. Germline CDR1 reads LGHNT; CDR2 reads FRNRAP. The V gene lost 3 bases and the J gene lost 7 bases, with 15 bases spanning the gap. CDR3 residues: CASGFSIQGSEAFF. The DNA for the CDR3 is TGTGCTAGTGGTTTCTCCATACAAGGAAGTGAAGCTTTCTTT.

V gene TRBV6-1 combines with J gene TRBJ2-7, with D perhaps TRBD1 or TRBD2 (5 bases each). From germline, CDR1 is MNHNS and CDR2 SASEGT. The CDR3 loop spans 17 amino acids. The V and J ends lost 9 bases and 0 bases respectively, with 24 bases between them. For the CDR3, the DNA is TGTGCCAGTCTCACAGGAGCCGGGGCAAAAGGCTCCTACGAGCAGTACTTC. This gives the protein CASLTGAGAKGSYEQYF.

This clonotype has at least ten counts. The V call is TRBV29-1, the J call TRBJ1-1; D might be TRBD1 (6 bases). This CDR3 comprises 13 residues. Germline V gene sequence: CDR1 SQVTM, CDR2 ANQGSEA. With 6 bases removed from V and 5 bases from J, the gap between germline ends came to 16 bases. The chain's CDR3 is CSVGALTRTEAFF. The CDR3 DNA sequence: TGCAGCGTGGGGGCACTTACGAGGACTGAAGCTTTCTTT.

This clonotype appeared a few times. CDR3 region: CASSQDVTENTEAFF. The CDR3 DNA is TGCGCCAGCAGCCAAGATGTGACAGAGAACACTGAAGCTTTCTTT. The chain joins TRBV4-1 to TRBJ1-1; D is perhaps TRBD1 (5 bases). Germline V gene sequence: CDR1 MGHRA, CDR2 YSYEKL. The CDR3 has 15 amino acids. V was trimmed by 0 bases and J by 1 base, leaving 9 bases between them.